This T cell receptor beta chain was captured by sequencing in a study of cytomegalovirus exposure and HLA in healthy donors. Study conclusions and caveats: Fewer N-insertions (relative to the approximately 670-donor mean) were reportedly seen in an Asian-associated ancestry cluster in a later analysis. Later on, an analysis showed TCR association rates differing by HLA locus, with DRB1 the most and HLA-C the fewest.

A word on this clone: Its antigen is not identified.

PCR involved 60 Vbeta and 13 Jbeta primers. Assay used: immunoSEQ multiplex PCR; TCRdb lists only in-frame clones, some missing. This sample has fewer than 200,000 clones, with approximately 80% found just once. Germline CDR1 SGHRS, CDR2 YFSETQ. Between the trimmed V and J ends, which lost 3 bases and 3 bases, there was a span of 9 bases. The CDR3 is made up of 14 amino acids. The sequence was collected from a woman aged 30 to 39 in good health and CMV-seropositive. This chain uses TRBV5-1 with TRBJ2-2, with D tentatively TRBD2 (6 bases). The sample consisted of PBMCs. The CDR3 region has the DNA TGCGCCAGCAGCTGGGGGGTTGACACCGGGGAGCTGTTTTTT. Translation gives CASSWGVDTGELFF. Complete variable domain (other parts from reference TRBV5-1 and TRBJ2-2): KAGVTQTPRYLIKTRGQQVTLSCSPISGHRSVSWYQQTPGQGLQFLFEYFSETQRNKGNFPGRFSGRQFSNSRSEMNVSTLELGDSALYLCASSWGVDTGELFFGEGSRLTVL.